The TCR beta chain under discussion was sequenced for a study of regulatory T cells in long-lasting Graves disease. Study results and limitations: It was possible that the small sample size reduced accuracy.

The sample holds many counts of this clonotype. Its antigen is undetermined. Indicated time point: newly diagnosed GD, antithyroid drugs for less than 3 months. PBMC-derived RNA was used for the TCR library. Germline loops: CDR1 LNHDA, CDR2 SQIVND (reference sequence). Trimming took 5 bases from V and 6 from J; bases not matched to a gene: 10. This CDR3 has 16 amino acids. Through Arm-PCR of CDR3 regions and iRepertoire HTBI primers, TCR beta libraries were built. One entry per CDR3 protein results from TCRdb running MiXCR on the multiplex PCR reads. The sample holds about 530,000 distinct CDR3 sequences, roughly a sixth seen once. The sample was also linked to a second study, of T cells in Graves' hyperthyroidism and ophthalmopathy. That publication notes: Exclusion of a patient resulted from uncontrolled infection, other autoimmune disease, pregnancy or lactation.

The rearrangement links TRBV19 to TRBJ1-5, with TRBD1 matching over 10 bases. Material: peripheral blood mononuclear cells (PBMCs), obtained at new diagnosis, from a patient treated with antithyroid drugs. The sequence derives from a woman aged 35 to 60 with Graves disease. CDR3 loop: CASSAARQGASQPQHF. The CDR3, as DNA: TGTGCCAGTAGTGCGGCTCGACAGGGGGCCAGTCAGCCCCAGCATTTT. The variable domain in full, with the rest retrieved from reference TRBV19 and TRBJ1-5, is DGGITQSPKYLFRKEGQNVTLSCEQNLNHDAMYWYRQDPGQGLRLIYYSQIVNDFQKGDIAEGYSVSREKKESFPLTVTSAQKNPTAFYLCASSAARQGASQPQHFGDGTRLSIL.